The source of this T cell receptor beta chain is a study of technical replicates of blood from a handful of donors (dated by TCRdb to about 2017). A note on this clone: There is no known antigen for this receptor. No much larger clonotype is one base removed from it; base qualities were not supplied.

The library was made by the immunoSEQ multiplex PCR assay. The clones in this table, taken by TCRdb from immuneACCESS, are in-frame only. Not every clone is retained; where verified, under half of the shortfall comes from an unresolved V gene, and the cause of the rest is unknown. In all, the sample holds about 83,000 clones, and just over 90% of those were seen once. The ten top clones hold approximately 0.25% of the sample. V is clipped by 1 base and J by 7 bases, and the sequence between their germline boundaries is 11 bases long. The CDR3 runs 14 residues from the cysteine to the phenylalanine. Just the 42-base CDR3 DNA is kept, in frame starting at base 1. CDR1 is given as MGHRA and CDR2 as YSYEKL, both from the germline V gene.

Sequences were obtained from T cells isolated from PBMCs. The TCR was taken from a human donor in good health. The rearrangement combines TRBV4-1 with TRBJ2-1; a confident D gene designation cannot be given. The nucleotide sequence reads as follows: TGCGCCAGCAGCCAAGCTCAGGTCTTGAATGAGCAGTTCTTC. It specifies CASSQAQVLNEQFF.